Only a few counts were recorded for the clone carrying this T cell receptor beta chain. TCRdb keeps only in-frame clones here, not all; method: immunoSEQ multiplex PCR. The sample consists of about 42,000 clones, roughly 80% of them appearing once. With V trimmed by 5 bases and J by 0 bases, 8 bases remained unmatched. Germline V gives CDR1 MNHGY, CDR2 SAAAGT. This CDR3 contains 16 residues. The data belong to a study of preoperative IRX-2 immunotherapy in early breast cancer. The treatment: preoperative locoregional IRX-2 cytokine immunotherapy. Preoperative locoregional IRX-2 cytokine immunotherapy was tested in the phase Ib source study.

The sample consisted of tumor tissue, taken after IRX-2 immunotherapy. The source of this sequence is a human donor with breast cancer. The rearrangement joins TRBV6-8 to TRBJ1-1, with 8 nucleotides matching TRBD1. The CDR3: CASSHRRTGLNTEAFF. The CDR3, as DNA: TGTGCCAGCAGTCATCGCAGGACAGGGCTGAACACTGAAGCTTTCTTT.